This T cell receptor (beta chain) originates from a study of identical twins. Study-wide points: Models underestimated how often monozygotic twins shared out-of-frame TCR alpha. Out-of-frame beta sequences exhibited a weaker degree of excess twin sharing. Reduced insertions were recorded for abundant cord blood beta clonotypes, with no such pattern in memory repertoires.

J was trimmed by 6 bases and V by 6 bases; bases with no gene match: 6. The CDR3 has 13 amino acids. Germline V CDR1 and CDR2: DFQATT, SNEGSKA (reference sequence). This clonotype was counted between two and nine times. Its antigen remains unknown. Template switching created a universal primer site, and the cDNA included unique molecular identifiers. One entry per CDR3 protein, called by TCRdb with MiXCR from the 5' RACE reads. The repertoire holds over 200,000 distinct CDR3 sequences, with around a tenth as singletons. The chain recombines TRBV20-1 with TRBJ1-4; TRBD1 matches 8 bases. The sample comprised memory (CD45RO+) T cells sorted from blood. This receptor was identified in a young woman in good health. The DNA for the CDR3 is TGCAGTGCCCGCCCGGGACAGGATGAAAAACTGTTTTTT. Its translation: CSARPGQDEKLFF.